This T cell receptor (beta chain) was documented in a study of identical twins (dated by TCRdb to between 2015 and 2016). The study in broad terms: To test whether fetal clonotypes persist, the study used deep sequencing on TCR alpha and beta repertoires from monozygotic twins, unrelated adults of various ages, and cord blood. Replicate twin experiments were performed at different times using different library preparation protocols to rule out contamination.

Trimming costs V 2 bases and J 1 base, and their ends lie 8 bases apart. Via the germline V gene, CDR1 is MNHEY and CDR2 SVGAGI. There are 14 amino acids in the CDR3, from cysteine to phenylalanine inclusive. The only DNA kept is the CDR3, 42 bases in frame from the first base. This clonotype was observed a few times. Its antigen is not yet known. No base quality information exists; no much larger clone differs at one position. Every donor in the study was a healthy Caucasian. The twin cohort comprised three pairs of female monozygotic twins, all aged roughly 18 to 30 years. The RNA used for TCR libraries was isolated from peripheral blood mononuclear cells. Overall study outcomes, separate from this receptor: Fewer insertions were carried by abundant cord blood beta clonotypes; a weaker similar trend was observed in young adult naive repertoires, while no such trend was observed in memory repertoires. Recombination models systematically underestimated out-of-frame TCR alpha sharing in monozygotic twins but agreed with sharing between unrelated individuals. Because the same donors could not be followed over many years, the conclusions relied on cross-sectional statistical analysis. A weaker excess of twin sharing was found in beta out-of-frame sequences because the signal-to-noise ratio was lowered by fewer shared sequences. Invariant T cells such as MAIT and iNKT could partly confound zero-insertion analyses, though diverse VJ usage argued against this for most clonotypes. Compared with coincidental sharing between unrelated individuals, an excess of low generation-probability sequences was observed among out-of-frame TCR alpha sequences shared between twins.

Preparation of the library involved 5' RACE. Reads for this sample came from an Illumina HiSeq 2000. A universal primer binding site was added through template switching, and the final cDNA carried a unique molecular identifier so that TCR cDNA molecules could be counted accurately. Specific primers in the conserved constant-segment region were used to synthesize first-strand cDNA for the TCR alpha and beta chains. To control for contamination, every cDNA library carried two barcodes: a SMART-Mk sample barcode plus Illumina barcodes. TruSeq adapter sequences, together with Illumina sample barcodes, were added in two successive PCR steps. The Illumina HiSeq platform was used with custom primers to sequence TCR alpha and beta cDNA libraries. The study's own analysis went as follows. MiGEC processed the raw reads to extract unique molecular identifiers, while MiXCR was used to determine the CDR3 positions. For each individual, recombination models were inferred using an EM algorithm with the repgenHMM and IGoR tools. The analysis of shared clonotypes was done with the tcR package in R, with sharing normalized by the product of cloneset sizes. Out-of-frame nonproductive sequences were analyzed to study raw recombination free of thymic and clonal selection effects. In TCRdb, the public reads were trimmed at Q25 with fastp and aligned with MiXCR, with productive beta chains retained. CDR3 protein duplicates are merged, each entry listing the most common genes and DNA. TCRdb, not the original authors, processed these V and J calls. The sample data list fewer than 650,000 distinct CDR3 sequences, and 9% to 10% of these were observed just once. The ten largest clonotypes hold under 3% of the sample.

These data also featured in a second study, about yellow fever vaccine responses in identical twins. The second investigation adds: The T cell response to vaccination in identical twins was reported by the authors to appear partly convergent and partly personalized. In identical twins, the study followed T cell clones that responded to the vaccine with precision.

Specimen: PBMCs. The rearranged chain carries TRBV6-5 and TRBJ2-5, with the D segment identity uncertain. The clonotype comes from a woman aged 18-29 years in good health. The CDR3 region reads CASSYGGFQETQYF. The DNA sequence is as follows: TGTGCCAGCAGTTACGGTGGATTCCAAGAGACCCAGTACTTC.